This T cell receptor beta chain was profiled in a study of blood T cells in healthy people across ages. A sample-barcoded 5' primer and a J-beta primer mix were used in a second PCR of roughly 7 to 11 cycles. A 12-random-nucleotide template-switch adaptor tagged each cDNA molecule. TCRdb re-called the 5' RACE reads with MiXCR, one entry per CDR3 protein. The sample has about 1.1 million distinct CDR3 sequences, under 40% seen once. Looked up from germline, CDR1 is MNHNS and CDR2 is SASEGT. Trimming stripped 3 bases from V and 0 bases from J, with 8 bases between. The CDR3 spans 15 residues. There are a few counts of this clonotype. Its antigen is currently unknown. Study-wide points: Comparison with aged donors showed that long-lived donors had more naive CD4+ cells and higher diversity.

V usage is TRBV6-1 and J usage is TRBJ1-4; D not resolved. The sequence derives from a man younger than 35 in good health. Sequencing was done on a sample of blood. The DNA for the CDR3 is TGTGCCAGCAGTGACATACGGGCAACTAATGAAAAACTGTTTTTT. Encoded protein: CASSDIRATNEKLFF.